The clone carrying this TCR beta chain was seen ten or more times. Its antigen is unidentified. With a J-beta primer mix and a sample-barcoded 5' primer, a second PCR ran roughly 6 to 12 cycles. In TCRdb, the 5' RACE reads were re-called with MiXCR into one record per CDR3 protein. The sample consists of approximately 810,000 distinct CDR3 sequences, about 36% of them appearing once. The sample belongs to a study of blood T cells in healthy people across ages. Findings and caveats of the study: Correlation between TCR beta diversity and naive T cell percentage was strong.

V lost 6 bases and J lost 1, with 12 bases in between. The CDR3 is 14 residues long. The germline V gene has CDR1 MNHEY and CDR2 SVGAGI. This sequence was found in a young man in good health. The chain recombines TRBV6-5 with TRBJ2-5; possibly TRBD2 for D (5 bases). Sequencing was carried out using blood. CDR3 in amino acids: CASRRTSFQETQYF. The DNA for the CDR3 is TGTGCCAGCAGAAGAACTAGTTTCCAAGAGACCCAGTACTTC.